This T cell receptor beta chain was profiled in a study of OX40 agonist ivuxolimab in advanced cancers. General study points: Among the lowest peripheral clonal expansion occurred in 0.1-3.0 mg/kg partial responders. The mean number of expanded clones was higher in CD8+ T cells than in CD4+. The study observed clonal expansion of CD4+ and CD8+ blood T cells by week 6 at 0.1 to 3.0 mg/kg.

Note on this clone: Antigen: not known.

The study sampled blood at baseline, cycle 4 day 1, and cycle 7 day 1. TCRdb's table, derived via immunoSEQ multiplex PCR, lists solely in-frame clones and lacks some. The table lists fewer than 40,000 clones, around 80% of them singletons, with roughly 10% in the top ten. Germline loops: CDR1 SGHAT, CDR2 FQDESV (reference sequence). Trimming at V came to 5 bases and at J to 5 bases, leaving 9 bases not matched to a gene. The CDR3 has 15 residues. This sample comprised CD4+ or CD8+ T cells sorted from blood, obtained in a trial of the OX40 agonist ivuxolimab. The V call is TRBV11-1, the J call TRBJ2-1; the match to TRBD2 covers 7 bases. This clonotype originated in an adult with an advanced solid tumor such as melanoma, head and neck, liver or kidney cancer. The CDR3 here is CASSPSGAHHNEQFF. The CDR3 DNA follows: TGTGCCAGCAGCCCCAGCGGGGCCCACCACAATGAGCAGTTCTTC.